The sequence of this T cell receptor beta chain was determined in a study of blood T cell repertoires in COVID-19. Measured with immunoSEQ multiplex PCR; TCRdb has only the in-frame clones, and not every one. The table shows 200,000 or so clones, with 80% occurring only once. The CDR3 spans 14 residues. Germline V gene sequence: CDR1 SGHAT, CDR2 FQDESV (reference sequence). Trimming cost V 1 base and J 2 bases, with 8 bases left between them. There are a few counts of this clone. The sequence came from a woman aged 35 to 49 with acute COVID-19. The chain links TRBV11-1 to TRBJ1-1; the D is unclear. The sample was PBMCs or T cells enriched from blood (not recorded which). CDR3 sequence: CASSLVLFNTEAFF. The CDR3 DNA sequence: TGTGCCAGCAGCTTAGTTCTATTTAACACTGAAGCTTTCTTT.